Listed here are 3 T cell receptor beta chains from one sample, sequenced in a study of blood T cells in healthy people across ages. Through a sample-barcoded 5' primer and a J-beta primer mix, a second PCR was run for about 6 to 11 cycles. TCRdb analysed the 5' RACE reads with MiXCR anew, one entry per CDR3 protein. In the table there are 1,500,000 or so distinct CDR3 sequences, under 55% of which are singletons. The specimen sequenced was blood. The receptor set was obtained from a woman aged 18-29 years in good health.

The rearrangement links TRBV20-1 to TRBJ1-5; TRBD1 matches at 9 bases. CDR3 size: 13 residues. Looked up from germline, CDR1 is DFQATT and CDR2 is SNEGSKA (reference sequence). V dropped 4 bases and J dropped 6; count of bases not matched to a gene: 4. The CDR3 nucleotides read TGCAGTGCTAAAAGGACAGGGGCTCAGCCCCAGCATTTT. The encoded protein is CSAKRTGAQPQHF.

On this clonotype: A much larger clone differs by one base, so this may be a read error. The V call is TRBV29-1, the J call TRBJ2-3, with TRBD1 identical over 9 bases. Germline V CDR1 and CDR2: SQVTM, ANQGSEA. J lost 3 bases, V lost 0 bases, and 7 bases had no gene match. This CDR3 has 16 amino acids. For the CDR3, the DNA is TGCAGCGTTGAAGAGGGTGGGGACAGGGCGACAGATACGCAGTATTTT. Its translation: CSVEEGGDRATDTQYF.

The chain employs TRBV4-1 and TRBJ1-1; D might be TRBD1 (5 bases). Trimming pared 1 base from V and 2 bases from J, leaving 11 bases between. Per germline, CDR1 MGHRA and CDR2 YSYEKL. The CDR3 is 15 residues long. In nucleotides, the CDR3 is TGCGCCAGCAGCCAAGTGGACACGGACAACACTGAAGCTTTCTTT. It encodes CASSQVDTDNTEAFF.